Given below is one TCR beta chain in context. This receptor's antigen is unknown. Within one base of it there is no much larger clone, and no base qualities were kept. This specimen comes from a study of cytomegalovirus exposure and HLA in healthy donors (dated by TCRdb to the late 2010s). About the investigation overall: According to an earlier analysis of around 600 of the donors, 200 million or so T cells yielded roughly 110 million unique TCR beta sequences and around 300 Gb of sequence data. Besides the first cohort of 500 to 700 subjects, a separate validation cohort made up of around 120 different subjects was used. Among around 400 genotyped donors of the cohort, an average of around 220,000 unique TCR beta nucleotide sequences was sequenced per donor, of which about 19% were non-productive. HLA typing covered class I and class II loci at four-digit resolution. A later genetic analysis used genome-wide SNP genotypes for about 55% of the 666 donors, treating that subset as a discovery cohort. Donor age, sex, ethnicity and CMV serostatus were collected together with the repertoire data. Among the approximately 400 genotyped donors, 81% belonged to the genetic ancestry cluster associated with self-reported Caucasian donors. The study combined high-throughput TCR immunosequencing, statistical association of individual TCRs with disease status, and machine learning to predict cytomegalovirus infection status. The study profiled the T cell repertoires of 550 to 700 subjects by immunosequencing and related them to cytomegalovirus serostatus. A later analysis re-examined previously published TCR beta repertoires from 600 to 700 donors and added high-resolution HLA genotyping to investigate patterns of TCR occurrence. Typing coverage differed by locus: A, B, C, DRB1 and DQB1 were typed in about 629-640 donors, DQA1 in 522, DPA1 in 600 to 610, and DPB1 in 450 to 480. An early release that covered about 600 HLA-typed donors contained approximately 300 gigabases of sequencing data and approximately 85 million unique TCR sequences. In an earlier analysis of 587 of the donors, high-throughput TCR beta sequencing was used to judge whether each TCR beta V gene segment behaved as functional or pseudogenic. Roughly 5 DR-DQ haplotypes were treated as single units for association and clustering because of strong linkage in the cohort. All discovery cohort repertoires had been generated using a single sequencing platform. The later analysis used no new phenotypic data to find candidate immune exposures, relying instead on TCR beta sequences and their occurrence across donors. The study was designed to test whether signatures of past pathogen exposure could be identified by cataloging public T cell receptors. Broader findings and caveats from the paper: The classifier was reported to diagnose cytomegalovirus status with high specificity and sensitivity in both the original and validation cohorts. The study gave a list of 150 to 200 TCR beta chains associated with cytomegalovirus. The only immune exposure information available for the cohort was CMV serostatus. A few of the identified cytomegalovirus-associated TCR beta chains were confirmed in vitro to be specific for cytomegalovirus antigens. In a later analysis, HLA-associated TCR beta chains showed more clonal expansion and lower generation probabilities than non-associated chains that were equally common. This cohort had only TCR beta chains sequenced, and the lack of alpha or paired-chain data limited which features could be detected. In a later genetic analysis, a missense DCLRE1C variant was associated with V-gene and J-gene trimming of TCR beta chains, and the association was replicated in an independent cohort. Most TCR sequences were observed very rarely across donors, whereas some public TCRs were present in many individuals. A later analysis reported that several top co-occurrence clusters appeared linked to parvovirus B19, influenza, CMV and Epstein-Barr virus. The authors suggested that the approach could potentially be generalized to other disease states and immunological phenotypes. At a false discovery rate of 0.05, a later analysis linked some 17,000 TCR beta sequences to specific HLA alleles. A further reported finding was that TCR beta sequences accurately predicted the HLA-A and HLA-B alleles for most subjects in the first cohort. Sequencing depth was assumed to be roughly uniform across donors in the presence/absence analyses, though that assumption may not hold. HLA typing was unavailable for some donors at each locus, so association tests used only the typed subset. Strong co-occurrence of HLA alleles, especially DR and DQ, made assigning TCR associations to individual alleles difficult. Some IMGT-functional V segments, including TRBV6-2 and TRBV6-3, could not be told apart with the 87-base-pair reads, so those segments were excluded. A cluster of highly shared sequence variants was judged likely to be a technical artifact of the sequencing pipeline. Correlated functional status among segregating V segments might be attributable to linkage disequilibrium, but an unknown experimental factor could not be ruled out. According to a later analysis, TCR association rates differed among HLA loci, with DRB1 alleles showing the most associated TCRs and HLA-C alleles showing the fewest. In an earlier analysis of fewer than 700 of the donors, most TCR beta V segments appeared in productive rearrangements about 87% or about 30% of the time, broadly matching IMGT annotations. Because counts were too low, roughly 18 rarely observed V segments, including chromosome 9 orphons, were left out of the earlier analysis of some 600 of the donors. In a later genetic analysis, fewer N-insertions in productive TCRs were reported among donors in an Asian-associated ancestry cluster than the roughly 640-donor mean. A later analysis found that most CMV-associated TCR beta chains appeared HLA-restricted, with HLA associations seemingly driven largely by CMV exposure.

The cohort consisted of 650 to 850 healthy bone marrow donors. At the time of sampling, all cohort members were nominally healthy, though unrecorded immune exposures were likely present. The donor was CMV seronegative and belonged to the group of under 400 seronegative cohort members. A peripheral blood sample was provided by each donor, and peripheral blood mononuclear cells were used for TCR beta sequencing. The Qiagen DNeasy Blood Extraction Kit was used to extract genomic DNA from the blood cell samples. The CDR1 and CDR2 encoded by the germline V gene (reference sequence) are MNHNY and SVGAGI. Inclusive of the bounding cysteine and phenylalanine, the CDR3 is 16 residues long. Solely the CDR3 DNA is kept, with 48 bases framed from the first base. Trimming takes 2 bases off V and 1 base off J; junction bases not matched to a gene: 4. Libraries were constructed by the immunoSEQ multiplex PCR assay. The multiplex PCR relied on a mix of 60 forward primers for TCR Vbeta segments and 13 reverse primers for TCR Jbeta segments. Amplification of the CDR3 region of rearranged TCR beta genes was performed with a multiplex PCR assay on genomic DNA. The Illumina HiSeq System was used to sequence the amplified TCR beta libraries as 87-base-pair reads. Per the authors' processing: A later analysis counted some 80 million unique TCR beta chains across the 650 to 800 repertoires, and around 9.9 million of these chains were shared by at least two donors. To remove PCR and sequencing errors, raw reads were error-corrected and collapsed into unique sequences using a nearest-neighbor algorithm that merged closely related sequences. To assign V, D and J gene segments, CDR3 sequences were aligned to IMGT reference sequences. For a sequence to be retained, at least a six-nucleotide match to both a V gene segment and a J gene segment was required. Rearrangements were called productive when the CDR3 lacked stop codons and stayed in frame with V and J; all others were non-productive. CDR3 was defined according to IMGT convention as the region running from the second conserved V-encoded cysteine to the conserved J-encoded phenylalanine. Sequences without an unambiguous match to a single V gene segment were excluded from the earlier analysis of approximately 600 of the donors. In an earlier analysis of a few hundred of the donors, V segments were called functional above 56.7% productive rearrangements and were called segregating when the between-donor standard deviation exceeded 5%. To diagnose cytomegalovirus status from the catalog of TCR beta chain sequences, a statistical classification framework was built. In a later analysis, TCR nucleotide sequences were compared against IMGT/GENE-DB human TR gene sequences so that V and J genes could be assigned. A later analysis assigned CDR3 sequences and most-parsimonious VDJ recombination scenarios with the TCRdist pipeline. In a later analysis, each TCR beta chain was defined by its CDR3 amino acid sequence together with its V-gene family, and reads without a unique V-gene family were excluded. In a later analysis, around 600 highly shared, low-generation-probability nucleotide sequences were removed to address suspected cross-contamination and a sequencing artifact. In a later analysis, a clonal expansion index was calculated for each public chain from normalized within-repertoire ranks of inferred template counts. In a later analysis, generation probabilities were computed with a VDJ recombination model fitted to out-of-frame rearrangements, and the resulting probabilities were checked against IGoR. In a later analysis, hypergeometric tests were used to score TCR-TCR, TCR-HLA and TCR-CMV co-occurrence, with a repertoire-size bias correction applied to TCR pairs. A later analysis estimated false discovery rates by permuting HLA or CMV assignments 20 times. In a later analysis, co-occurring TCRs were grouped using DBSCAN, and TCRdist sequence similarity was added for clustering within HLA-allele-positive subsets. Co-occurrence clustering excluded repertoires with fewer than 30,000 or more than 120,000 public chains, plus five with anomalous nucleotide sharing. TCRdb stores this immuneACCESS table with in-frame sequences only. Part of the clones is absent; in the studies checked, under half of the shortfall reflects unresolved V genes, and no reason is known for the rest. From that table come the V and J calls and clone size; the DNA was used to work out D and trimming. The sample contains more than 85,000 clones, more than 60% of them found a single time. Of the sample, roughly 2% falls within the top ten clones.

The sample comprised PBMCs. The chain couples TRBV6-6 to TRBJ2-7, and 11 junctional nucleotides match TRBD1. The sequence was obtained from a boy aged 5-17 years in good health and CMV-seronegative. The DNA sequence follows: TGTGCCAGCAGTTACGGACAGGGGGCGGGATCCTACGAGCAGTACTTC. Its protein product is CASSYGQGAGSYEQYF.